These T cell receptor beta chains were read from a single sample in a study of cytomegalovirus exposure and HLA in healthy donors. Method: immunoSEQ multiplex PCR; TCRdb's copy keeps in-frame clones and lacks some. Here the sample spans about 120,000 clones, about 70% being singletons. Sequenced sample: PBMCs. These TCRs come from a human donor in good health. Both conserved end residues are part of each CDR3. The order of the fields is CDR3 protein, CDR3 DNA, V gene, J gene, clone size, D gene. The D gene is left open where the match is weak. The listing skips clone size in some rows; elsewhere it reads once, few, many or a size class.

cdr3_aa: CASNAPDRVWATNTGELFF; cdr3_nt: TGTGCCAGCAACGCCCCCGACAGGGTGTGGGCTACGAACACCGGGGAGCTGTTTTTT; v_call: TRBV7-9; j_call: TRBJ2-2; clone_size: once; d_call: TRBD1
cdr3_aa: CASSPQGFYNSPLHF; cdr3_nt: TGCGCCAGCAGCCCGCAGGGATTTTATAATTCACCCCTCCACTTT; v_call: TRBV4-1; j_call: TRBJ1-6; clone_size: .; d_call: .
cdr3_aa: CASSLSGFSNQPQHF; cdr3_nt: TGTGCCAGCAGCTTATCGGGGTTTAGCAATCAGCCCCAGCATTTT; v_call: TRBV7-9; j_call: TRBJ1-5; clone_size: .; d_call: .
cdr3_aa: CASSWGGDTDTQYF; cdr3_nt: TGTGCCAGCAGCTGGGGGGGGGACACAGATACGCAGTATTTT; v_call: TRBV7-9; j_call: TRBJ2-3; clone_size: .; d_call: TRBD2
cdr3_aa: CASSLVKGATTGELFF; cdr3_nt: TGCGCCAGCAGCTTGGTTAAGGGGGCGACGACCGGGGAGCTGTTTTTT; v_call: TRBV5-1; j_call: TRBJ2-2; clone_size: .; d_call: TRBD1
cdr3_aa: CASSGRDRGSGNTIYF; cdr3_nt: TGTGCCAGCAGCGGAAGGGACAGGGGATCCGGAAACACCATATATTTT; v_call: TRBV7-2; j_call: TRBJ1-3; clone_size: .; d_call: TRBD1
cdr3_aa: CATSSGATNEKLFF; cdr3_nt: TGTGCCACCAGCAGCGGAGCAACTAATGAAAAACTGTTTTTT; v_call: TRBV15; j_call: TRBJ1-4; clone_size: .; d_call: .
cdr3_aa: CASRQSGGLREKLFF; cdr3_nt: TGTGCCAGCAGGCAGTCAGGGGGGCTGCGTGAAAAACTGTTTTTT; v_call: TRBV27; j_call: TRBJ1-4; clone_size: .; d_call: TRBD1
cdr3_aa: CASSGTSGSDTQYF; cdr3_nt: TGTGCCAGCAGTGGGACTAGCGGTTCGGATACGCAGTATTTT; v_call: TRBV2; j_call: TRBJ2-3; clone_size: many; d_call: TRBD2
cdr3_aa: CASRGGWENYEQYF; cdr3_nt: TGTGCCAGCAGAGGCGGGTGGGAGAACTACGAGCAGTACTTC; v_call: TRBV28; j_call: TRBJ2-7; clone_size: .; d_call: .
cdr3_aa: CASTKGTGEKLFF; cdr3_nt: TGTGCCAGCACCAAAGGGACAGGGGAAAAACTGTTTTTT; v_call: TRBV6-6; j_call: TRBJ1-4; clone_size: .; d_call: TRBD1
cdr3_aa: CASSSGQSNQETQYF; cdr3_nt: TGCGCCAGCAGCTCCGGACAGTCTAACCAAGAGACCCAGTACTTC; v_call: TRBV5-1; j_call: TRBJ2-5; clone_size: .; d_call: .
cdr3_aa: CASSPLFGGPGNQPQHF; cdr3_nt: TGTGCCAGCAGTCCTCTCTTCGGGGGGCCAGGAAATCAGCCCCAGCATTTT; v_call: TRBV28; j_call: TRBJ1-5; clone_size: .; d_call: .
cdr3_aa: CASSLGLAGANEQFF; cdr3_nt: TGCGCCAGCAGCTTGGGCCTAGCGGGAGCGAATGAGCAGTTCTTC; v_call: TRBV5-1; j_call: TRBJ2-1; clone_size: .; d_call: TRBD2
cdr3_aa: CASSTRGGTNEKLFF; cdr3_nt: TGTGCCAGCAGTACTAGAGGGGGAACTAATGAAAAACTGTTTTTT; v_call: TRBV28; j_call: TRBJ1-4; clone_size: few; d_call: .
cdr3_aa: CASSSNVVGLNEQFF; cdr3_nt: TGTGCCAGCAGCTCGAACGTTGTGGGCCTCAATGAGCAGTTCTTC; v_call: TRBV7-3; j_call: TRBJ2-1; clone_size: .; d_call: .
cdr3_aa: CASSLPPSRGLAYEQYF; cdr3_nt: TGTGCCAGCAGTTTACCACCCTCTAGAGGACTAGCCTACGAGCAGTACTTC; v_call: TRBV27; j_call: TRBJ2-7; clone_size: .; d_call: TRBD2
cdr3_aa: CASSYGGGRGNEKLFF; cdr3_nt: TGTGCCAGCAGTTACGGGGGGGGCCGGGGGAATGAAAAACTGTTTTTT; v_call: TRBV6-6; j_call: TRBJ1-4; clone_size: .; d_call: .
cdr3_aa: CASSLSGAGGYNEQFF; cdr3_nt: TGTGCCAGCAGCTTAAGCGGGGCAGGGGGCTACAATGAGCAGTTCTTC; v_call: TRBV7-3; j_call: TRBJ2-1; clone_size: .; d_call: .
cdr3_aa: CASRPRGSTYEQYF; cdr3_nt: TGTGCCAGCAGGCCTCGAGGGAGTACCTACGAGCAGTACTTC; v_call: TRBV6-5; j_call: TRBJ2-7; clone_size: .; d_call: .
cdr3_aa: CASSESRQGVEKLFF; cdr3_nt: TGTGCCAGCAGTGAATCGAGACAGGGTGTTGAAAAACTGTTTTTT; v_call: TRBV25-1; j_call: TRBJ1-4; clone_size: .; d_call: TRBD1
cdr3_aa: CASSKKRGIFLQETQYF; cdr3_nt: TGTGCCAGCAGCAAAAAGCGGGGTATTTTCCTACAAGAGACCCAGTACTTC; v_call: TRBV11-2; j_call: TRBJ2-5; clone_size: .; d_call: TRBD2
cdr3_aa: CASSFREGPWEQFF; cdr3_nt: TGTGCCAGCAGTTTTCGGGAGGGCCCATGGGAGCAGTTCTTC; v_call: TRBV27; j_call: TRBJ2-1; clone_size: .; d_call: TRBD2
cdr3_aa: CASSPQRTDTQYF; cdr3_nt: TGTGCCAGCTCACCACAGCGCACAGATACGCAGTATTTT; v_call: TRBV18; j_call: TRBJ2-3; clone_size: .; d_call: .
cdr3_aa: CSGQQGAAEQYF; cdr3_nt: TGCAGCGGGCAACAGGGGGCGGCCGAGCAGTACTTC; v_call: TRBV29-1; j_call: TRBJ2-7; clone_size: .; d_call: TRBD1
cdr3_aa: CASSLFKGNYGYTF; cdr3_nt: TGTGCCAGCAGCTTGTTTAAGGGGAATTATGGCTACACCTTC; v_call: TRBV5-6; j_call: TRBJ1-2; clone_size: .; d_call: .
cdr3_aa: CASSLSFVTDTQYF; cdr3_nt: TGTGCCAGCAGCTTATCTTTCGTCACAGATACGCAGTATTTT; v_call: TRBV7-2; j_call: TRBJ2-3; clone_size: .; d_call: .
cdr3_aa: CASSEVHRGTNEKLFF; cdr3_nt: TGTGCCAGCAGTGAAGTACACAGGGGGACTAATGAAAAACTGTTTTTT; v_call: TRBV6-1; j_call: TRBJ1-4; clone_size: .; d_call: TRBD1
cdr3_aa: CASSIEAGGGYQPQHF; cdr3_nt: TGTGCCAGTAGTATAGAGGCAGGGGGCGGGTATCAGCCCCAGCATTTT; v_call: TRBV19; j_call: TRBJ1-5; clone_size: .; d_call: TRBD1
cdr3_aa: CASSLESGLSGYTF; cdr3_nt: TGCGCCAGCAGCTTGGAATCAGGGTTGAGTGGCTACACCTTC; v_call: TRBV5-1; j_call: TRBJ1-2; clone_size: .; d_call: .
cdr3_aa: CASSRSTGVQQYF; cdr3_nt: TGTGCCAGCAGCAGATCGACAGGGGTCCAGCAGTACTTC; v_call: TRBV5-5; j_call: TRBJ2-7; clone_size: .; d_call: TRBD1
cdr3_aa: CASSSGTSGGSYNEQFF; cdr3_nt: TGTGCCAGCAGCTCTGGGACTAGCGGGGGCTCCTACAATGAGCAGTTCTTC; v_call: TRBV11-3; j_call: TRBJ2-1; clone_size: .; d_call: TRBD2
cdr3_aa: CASSELISYEQYF; cdr3_nt: TGTGCCAGCAGTGAATTAATCAGTTACGAGCAGTACTTC; v_call: TRBV25-1; j_call: TRBJ2-7; clone_size: few; d_call: .
cdr3_aa: CASSSTGPLSGNTIYF; cdr3_nt: TGTGCCAGCAGCTCGACAGGGCCACTCTCTGGAAACACCATATATTTT; v_call: TRBV5-6; j_call: TRBJ1-3; clone_size: .; d_call: TRBD1
cdr3_aa: CASKGGAYNEQFF; cdr3_nt: TGTGCCAGCAAAGGGGGGGCGTACAATGAGCAGTTCTTC; v_call: TRBV2; j_call: TRBJ2-1; clone_size: .; d_call: .
cdr3_aa: CASSLGRMNTEAFF; cdr3_nt: TGTGCCAGCAGCTTAGGGCGGATGAACACTGAAGCTTTCTTT; v_call: TRBV7-6; j_call: TRBJ1-1; clone_size: .; d_call: .
cdr3_aa: CASRGGRLSSYEQYF; cdr3_nt: TGTGCCAGCAGGGGGGGACGCCTGAGCTCCTACGAGCAGTACTTC; v_call: TRBV2; j_call: TRBJ2-7; clone_size: once; d_call: .
cdr3_aa: CASSVSEGSGNNEQFF; cdr3_nt: TGTGCCAGCAGTGTCTCTGAGGGTTCGGGGAACAATGAGCAGTTCTTC; v_call: TRBV6-4; j_call: TRBJ2-1; clone_size: few; d_call: .
cdr3_aa: CASRTGTGGGRSNQPQHF; cdr3_nt: TGTGCCAGCAGAACCGGGACAGGGGGCGGGAGAAGCAATCAGCCCCAGCATTTT; v_call: TRBV2; j_call: TRBJ1-5; clone_size: .; d_call: TRBD1
cdr3_aa: CASSPADRFNQPQHF; cdr3_nt: TGTGCCAGCAGCCCCGCGGACAGGTTCAATCAGCCCCAGCATTTT; v_call: TRBV6-5; j_call: TRBJ1-5; clone_size: .; d_call: TRBD1
cdr3_aa: CASSAEDRGLTGELFF; cdr3_nt: TGTGCCAGCAGCGCGGAGGACAGGGGGCTAACCGGGGAGCTGTTTTTT; v_call: TRBV9; j_call: TRBJ2-2; clone_size: .; d_call: TRBD1
cdr3_aa: CASRGSGSQVSYEQYF; cdr3_nt: TGCGCCAGCCGGGGTAGCGGGAGTCAAGTGTCCTACGAGCAGTACTTC; v_call: TRBV10-2; j_call: TRBJ2-7; clone_size: .; d_call: TRBD2
cdr3_aa: CASSQGDRGYGYTF; cdr3_nt: TGCGCCAGCAGCCAAGGAGACAGGGGCTATGGCTACACCTTC; v_call: TRBV4-3; j_call: TRBJ1-2; clone_size: .; d_call: TRBD1
cdr3_aa: CASSGQKNGYTF; cdr3_nt: TGTGCCAGCAGTGGACAGAAGAATGGCTACACCTTC; v_call: TRBV28; j_call: TRBJ1-2; clone_size: .; d_call: .
cdr3_aa: CASRDPGQGAFF; cdr3_nt: TGTGCCAGCAGGGATCCGGGACAGGGGGCTTTCTTT; v_call: TRBV7-6; j_call: TRBJ1-1; clone_size: few; d_call: TRBD1
cdr3_aa: CASSPNRGSGYTF; cdr3_nt: TGTGCCAGCTCACCGAACAGGGGGAGTGGCTACACCTTC; v_call: TRBV18; j_call: TRBJ1-2; clone_size: .; d_call: TRBD1
cdr3_aa: CASSLGDREQETQYF; cdr3_nt: TGTGCCAGCAGCTTGGGGGACAGGGAACAAGAGACCCAGTACTTC; v_call: TRBV5-4; j_call: TRBJ2-5; clone_size: .; d_call: TRBD1
cdr3_aa: CASRTGIAETQYF; cdr3_nt: TGTGCCAGCAGGACAGGGATAGCAGAGACCCAGTACTTC; v_call: TRBV27; j_call: TRBJ2-5; clone_size: .; d_call: TRBD1
cdr3_aa: CASRNREGVYEQYF; cdr3_nt: TGTGCCAGCAGAAACAGGGAGGGGGTATACGAGCAGTACTTC; v_call: TRBV6-1; j_call: TRBJ2-7; clone_size: .; d_call: .
cdr3_aa: CASSSIQGAGTGELFF; cdr3_nt: TGTGCCAGCAGCTCTATACAGGGCGCGGGCACCGGGGAGCTGTTTTTT; v_call: TRBV5-4; j_call: TRBJ2-2; clone_size: few; d_call: .
cdr3_aa: CASSFLGGGHSNEKLFF; cdr3_nt: TGTGCCAGCAGTTTTTTGGGAGGCGGCCATTCTAATGAAAAACTGTTTTTT; v_call: TRBV28; j_call: TRBJ1-4; clone_size: few; d_call: .
cdr3_aa: CASRIGNTEAFF; cdr3_nt: TGTGCCAGCAGGATCGGGAACACTGAAGCTTTCTTT; v_call: TRBV25-1; j_call: TRBJ1-1; clone_size: few; d_call: .
cdr3_aa: CASSTGTAWYYNEQFF; cdr3_nt: TGTGCCAGCAGTACCGGGACAGCTTGGTACTACAATGAGCAGTTCTTC; v_call: TRBV28; j_call: TRBJ2-1; clone_size: .; d_call: TRBD1
cdr3_aa: CASSLASRFEQFF; cdr3_nt: TGTGCCAGCAGCTTGGCTTCCAGGTTTGAGCAGTTCTTC; v_call: TRBV5-6; j_call: TRBJ2-1; clone_size: once; d_call: .